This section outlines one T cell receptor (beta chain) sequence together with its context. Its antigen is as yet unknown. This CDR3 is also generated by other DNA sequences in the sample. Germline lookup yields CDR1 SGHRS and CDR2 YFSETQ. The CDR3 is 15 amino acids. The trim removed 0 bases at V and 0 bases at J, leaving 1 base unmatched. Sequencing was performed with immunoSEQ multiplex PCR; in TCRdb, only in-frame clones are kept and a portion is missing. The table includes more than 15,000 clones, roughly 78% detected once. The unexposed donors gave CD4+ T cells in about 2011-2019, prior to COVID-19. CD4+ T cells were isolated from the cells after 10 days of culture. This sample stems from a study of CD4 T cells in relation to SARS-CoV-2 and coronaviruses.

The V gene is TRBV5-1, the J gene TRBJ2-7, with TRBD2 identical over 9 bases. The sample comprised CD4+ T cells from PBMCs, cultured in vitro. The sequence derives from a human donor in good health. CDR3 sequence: CASSLGTSDSYEQYF. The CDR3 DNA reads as TGCGCCAGCAGCTTGGGGACTAGCGACTCCTACGAGCAGTACTTC.